The 7 T cell receptor beta chains below come from one sample, sequenced in a study of blood T cell repertoires in COVID-19. Clones were sequenced by immunoSEQ multiplex PCR, and TCRdb holds only the in-frame ones, with some missing. The sample lists about 85,000 clones; around 91% were seen once. The sequencing input was peripheral blood. The receptors come from a woman older than 75 with active or convalescent COVID-19.

This chain connects TRBV18 to TRBJ1-5; D perhaps matches TRBD1 (6 bases). The germline V gene has CDR1 KGHSH and CDR2 LQKENI. Trimming pared 3 bases from V and 3 bases from J, leaving 9 bases between. This CDR3 has 14 residues. The CDR3 protein is CASSPGHINQPQHF. CDR3 nucleotide sequence: TGTGCCAGCTCACCGGGACACATCAATCAGCCCCAGCATTTT.

V gene TRBV28 combines with J gene TRBJ1-2; tentatively, D is TRBD1 (6 bases). V gave up 4 bases and J gave up 1 base, with 13 bases separating them. This CDR3 contains 15 residues. Germline CDR1 reads MDHEN; CDR2 reads SYDVKM. CDR3 DNA: TGTGCCAGCAGTTCTCTCGGACAGCTTAACTATGGCTACACCTTC. This sequence encodes CASSSLGQLNYGYTF.

The gene calls are TRBV28 and TRBJ2-1; 7 nucleotides align to TRBD2. The CDR3 length is 12 residues. Per the germline V gene, CDR1 is MDHEN and CDR2 is SYDVKM. V dropped 1 base and J dropped 10; count of bases not matched to a gene: 1. This CDR3 reads CASSLLREEQFF. CDR3 coding DNA: TGTGCCAGCAGTTTATTGCGGGAGGAGCAGTTCTTC.

The gene calls are TRBV5-4 and TRBJ1-6; 9 nucleotides match TRBD1. The germline gives CDR1 SGHNT, CDR2 YYREEE (reference sequence). Trimming cost V 4 bases and J 7 bases; bases outside gene matches: 3. CDR3 length equals 14 residues. CDR3 amino acids: CASSRGQGNSPLHF. The CDR3 bases are TGTGCCAGCAGCCGGGGACAGGGCAATTCACCCCTCCACTTT.

CDR3 sequence reads: CASSLGHRDTGELFF. The DNA for the CDR3 is TGTGCCAGCAGCTTGGGACACCGCGACACCGGGGAGCTGTTTTTT. The rearrangement links TRBV5-4 to TRBJ2-2; D is undetermined. Trimming cost V 0 bases and J 3 bases, with 9 bases left between them. Per germline, CDR1 SGHNT and CDR2 YYREEE (reference sequence). The CDR3 is 15 residues long.

This chain joins TRBV10-1 and TRBJ2-3; TRBD2 agrees at 8 bases. Germline CDR1 WNHNN, CDR2 SYGVQD (reference sequence). The CDR3 sequence is 15 residues long. V trimming: 2 bases; J trimming: 0 bases; junction bases outside the gene matches: 1. CDR3 residues: CASSEASGSTDTQYF. The CDR3 DNA reads TGCGCCAGCAGTGAGGCTAGCGGGAGCACAGATACGCAGTATTTT.

The genes are TRBV18 and TRBJ2-3, with no clear D. The germline CDR1 and CDR2 sequences are KGHSH and LQKENI. V was shortened by 5 bases and J by 0 bases, with 9 bases between the two germline ends. The CDR3 is made up of 14 amino acids. Here the CDR3 reads CASSSKTSTDTQYF. CDR3 nucleotides: TGTGCCAGCTCAAGCAAAACTAGCACAGATACGCAGTATTTT.